The T cell receptor beta chain described here comes from a study of tumor and adjacent non-tumor tissue in lung cancer (dated by TCRdb to 2016 to 2018). Turning to the overall study: Of the cohort, eleven to twelve patients had adenocarcinoma, 2 had squamous cell carcinoma and 1 had small cell lung cancer. The 15 enrolled patients, of whom 10 were men and 5 were women, were aged about 30 to 80 years and were diagnosed with TNM stage I to III disease. Sequencing generated a total of 130,000,000 or so productive TCRbeta reads, averaging approximately 4 million reads per sample. Using bulk TCRbeta repertoires from under 17 lung cancer patients, the study set lung tumor tissue side by side with matched distant non-tumor lung tissue. Around 31 paired specimens, one tumor and one normal lung sample per patient, were profiled by TCRbeta CDR3 sequencing. Results and caveats for the whole study, not just this receptor: Younger patients had significantly higher TCR diversity, and higher tumor TCR diversity was associated with shorter overall and disease-free survival. Only around 14 patients were in the cohort, and the authors stated that larger samples and more detailed clinical data are needed. TCR diversity (inverse Simpson) was significantly higher in tumor than in normal lung tissue (431.37 vs 166.20, P = 0.0075, Mann-Whitney U test). Neither the sequencing platform nor unique molecular identifiers are mentioned in the methods. Peripheral blood was not sequenced, so blood TCRbeta repertoires were not examined in the lung cancer patients of the study. In normal lung, the top 100 clones accounted for a significantly larger cumulative share of the repertoire than in tumor tissue.

This clonotype was detected once. Its antigen is still unknown. There are no base qualities to consult, and no much larger clone falls within one base. Evidence from a single read is weak. RNA was extracted from bulk unsorted tissue and checked for quality with a NanoDrop ND-1000 and an Agilent 2100. The donors were newly diagnosed lung cancer patients admitted for thoracic surgery in China from August to November 2014 who had not received prior chemotherapy. Patients with previous radiotherapy or chemotherapy, or with another concurrent cancer, were excluded from the study. Surgical tissue pieces of 1-2 cm3 were preserved in RNAlater solution and were kept at -80 degrees C until use. Library preparation was by multiplex PCR. The sequencing machine was an Illumina HiSeq 2500. TCRbeta libraries were constructed through three rounds of nested PCR with primers (Table S4) according to protocols modified from ARM-PCR. Before sequencing, PCR products in the 200-500 bp range were cut out of the gel and cleaned up using the QIAquick gel extraction kit. From the authors' description of their analysis: Reads were cleaned using Trimmomatic, were merged into complete CDR3 sequences using FLASH, and were assigned to V(D)J germline segments using MiTCR. Clonal diversity was calculated as the inverse Simpson's index using VDJtools. In-frame sequences lacking a premature stop codon were counted as productive reads. TCRdb redid the processing of the public reads, applying fastp at Q25 and MiXCR, and retained in-frame beta chains. Every distinct CDR3 protein forms one entry, paired with its most common genes and DNA. TCRdb, not the original authors, processed these V and J calls. This sample lists around 79,000 distinct CDR3 sequences; around 77% were detected once. Together, the top ten hold approximately 9.5% of the sample.

This clonotype originated in a woman in her thirties or forties with non-small cell lung cancer. The material sequenced was lung tumor tissue.

Read as DNA, the sequence is TGTGCCAGCTCATCAGCCCGGGGTGGAGTGTACTTC. Translation gives CASSSARGGVYF. The chain employs TRBV11-1 and TRBJ2-4; 5 matching bases give a weak D call of TRBD2. The CDR3 runs 12 residues from the cysteine to the phenylalanine. Only the CDR3 portion is preserved as DNA: 36 bases, with reading frame beginning at the first base. According to the germline V gene (reference sequence), CDR1 reads SGHAT and CDR2 reads FQDESV. V loses 8 bases, J loses 15 bases, and the germline ends lie 20 bases apart.